This passage covers 20 T cell receptor beta chains from one sample sequenced in a study of T-cell memory formation after mild COVID-19. TCRdb recomputed calls from the 5' RACE reads with MiXCR, one row per CDR3 protein. The table has roughly 170,000 distinct CDR3 sequences, 20% to 25% seen once. Material for sequencing was PBMCs or a T cell subset sorted from them (not recorded which). These receptors came from an adult woman who had mild COVID-19 (a few samples of this study predate the infection). Cell type and time point are not known.

The rearrangement links TRBV20-1 to TRBJ2-5; 14 nucleotides line up with TRBD2. V was pared by 1 base and J by 5 bases, with 3 bases of the junction left unmatched. CDR3 size: 15 residues. Germline values: CDR1 DFQATT, CDR2 SNEGSKA (reference sequence). CDR3 DNA sequence: TGCAGTGCTAGAGGACTAGCGGGGGGGCCGGAGACCCAGTACTTC. Amino acids: CSARGLAGGPETQYF.

A few counts support this clonotype. The genes are TRBV7-6 and TRBJ2-5, with D possibly matching TRBD1 (6 bases). The V end was cut by 5 bases, the J end by 5 bases, with 15 bases between. The CDR3 loop spans 14 amino acids. CDR1 SGHVS and CDR2 FNYEAQ come from the germline V gene. In DNA, the CDR3 is TGTGCCAGCAGCGGTCGCAGGGGCCTCGAGACCCAGTACTTC. This codes for CASSGRRGLETQYF.

This clonotype was found many times. The chain couples TRBV4-1 to TRBJ2-3; maybe TRBD2 (7 bases). CDR3 length: 15 residues. Germline values: CDR1 MGHRA, CDR2 YSYEKL. Trimming removed 0 bases from V and 5 bases from J, with 12 bases in between. The CDR3 coding sequence is TGCGCCAGCAGCCAAGAGAGGGGGGGGCAAGATACGCAGTATTTT. Its translation is CASSQERGGQDTQYF.

As DNA, the CDR3 is TGTGCCAGCTCCCATCTACAGGGTGGGGTTTACAATGAGCAGTTCTTC. Translating it yields CASSHLQGGVYNEQFF. The V and J genes are TRBV6-5 and TRBJ2-1; D is perhaps TRBD1 (6 bases). Germline CDR1 is MNHEY and CDR2 is SVGAGI. CDR3 length: 16 residues. V lost 8 bases, J lost 4 bases, and 21 bases lay in between.

This sequence joins TRBV13 and TRBJ1-1; D gene uncertain. Germline assignment: CDR1 PRHDT and CDR2 FYEKMQ (reference sequence). The length of the CDR3 is 11 residues. Trimming took off 5 bases at V and 6 bases at J, with 7 bases between the two ends. The CDR3 is CASSRTPEAFF. The CDR3 DNA follows: TGTGCCAGCAGCCGTACTCCTGAAGCTTTCTTT.

The genes are TRBV7-6 and TRBJ1-2; 9 nucleotides align to TRBD1. Germline CDR1 reads SGHVS; CDR2 reads FNYEAQ. The CDR3 contains 14 residues. With V trimmed by 3 bases and J by 6 bases, 5 bases remained unmatched. The CDR3 region is CASSLPGTGNGYTF. The CDR3 DNA reads as TGTGCCAGCAGCTTGCCCGGGACAGGGAATGGCTACACCTTC.

This clonotype was detected a few times. V and J are TRBV6-6 and TRBJ2-3; D possibly corresponds to TRBD1 (6 bases). The V and J ends lost 7 bases and 5 bases respectively, with 16 bases between them. CDR3 length: 14 residues. CDR1 MNHNY and CDR2 SVGAGI come from the germline V gene (reference sequence). CDR3: CASTPRLGGDTQYF. CDR3 nucleotide sequence: TGTGCCAGCACCCCACGTTTAGGGGGAGATACGCAGTATTTT.

The sample holds a few counts of this clonotype. The V gene is TRBV27, the J gene TRBJ2-4, with TRBD1 as a possible D gene (7 bases). With 5 bases removed from V and 8 bases from J, the gap between germline ends came to 19 bases. The CDR3 spans 15 residues. In germline, CDR1 is MNHEY, CDR2 SMNVEV (reference sequence). The CDR3 loop is CASSQEPSGGYIQYF. In DNA form, the CDR3 reads TGTGCCAGCAGTCAGGAGCCCTCAGGGGGGTACATTCAGTACTTC.

V is TRBV10-3 and J is TRBJ1-1, with 7 bases matching TRBD1. CDR3 size: 13 residues. Germline V gene data show CDR1 as ENHRY and CDR2 as SYGVKD. J lost 7 bases, V lost 3 bases, and 5 bases had no gene match. The CDR3 is CAISDMTGLEAFF. CDR3 DNA: TGTGCCATCAGTGATATGACAGGGCTTGAAGCTTTCTTT.

This chain joins TRBV15 and TRBJ2-5; TRBD1 matches at 10 bases. CDR3 length equals 13 residues. V was clipped by 8 bases and J by 4 bases; unmatched bases: 4. The germline V gene has CDR1 LNHNV and CDR2 YYDKDF (reference sequence). In DNA form, the CDR3 reads TGTGCCACCCGGGACAGGGGTACAGAGACCCAGTACTTC. Its translation is CATRDRGTETQYF.

The rearrangement joins TRBV9 to TRBJ1-1; 8 nucleotides match TRBD1. The junction had 11 bases not matched to a gene; V was cut back by 4 bases and J by 6 bases. Germline values: CDR1 SGDLS, CDR2 YYNGEE. This CDR3 is 15 amino acids long. The CDR3 sequence is CASSTRRGPGSEAFF. The CDR3 nucleotides are TGTGCCAGCAGCACTCGCAGGGGGCCGGGTTCTGAAGCTTTCTTT.

There are a few counts of this clonotype. The rearrangement uses TRBV20-1 and TRBJ2-1; TRBD1 aligns across 9 bases. Germline trimming cut 0 bases from V and 2 bases from J; bases unmatched to any gene: 8. The CDR3 runs 17 residues. Per germline, CDR1 DFQATT and CDR2 SNEGSKA (reference sequence). Here the CDR3 reads CSARDPNRDRAYNEQFF. In DNA, the CDR3 is TGCAGTGCTAGAGACCCTAACCGGGACAGGGCCTACAATGAGCAGTTCTTC.

This clonotype was counted only a few times. The chain couples TRBV20-1 to TRBJ2-1; D may be TRBD2 (6 bases). This CDR3 comprises 12 residues. The germline CDR1 and CDR2 sequences are DFQATT and SNEGSKA (reference sequence). The CDR3 region has the DNA TGCAGGGCCGGGACTCTCTACAATGAGCAGTTCTTC. Amino acid sequence: CRAGTLYNEQFF.

In this sample, this clonotype turned up a few times. The chain is built from TRBV9 and TRBJ2-2; TRBD2 might be the D (5 bases). Per germline, CDR1 SGDLS and CDR2 YYNGEE. Trimming stripped 0 bases from V and 0 bases from J, with 9 bases between. This CDR3 is built from 16 residues. The CDR3 DNA follows: TGTGCCAGCAGCGTAGGTGGGCGGGCGAACACCGGGGAGCTGTTTTTT. Translation: CASSVGGRANTGELFF.

This clonotype was picked up many times. V gene TRBV7-9 combines with J gene TRBJ2-7, with TRBD1 as a possible D gene (6 bases). CDR1 is SEHNR, CDR2 FQNEAQ, per germline (reference sequence). This CDR3 is built from 12 residues. Trimming stripped 5 bases from V and 3 bases from J, with 8 bases between. CDR3 region: CASSVTGYEQYF. In DNA form, the CDR3 reads TGTGCCAGCAGCGTGACAGGCTACGAGCAGTACTTC.

This chain joins TRBV10-3 and TRBJ2-5, with TRBD1 matching 9 bases. The V and J ends lost 3 bases and 5 bases, in that order; junction bases with no gene match: 7. CDR1 is ENHRY and CDR2 is SYGVKD in the germline V gene. The CDR3 covers 15 residues. CDR3 region: CAISDLDRGYETQYF. DNA of the CDR3: TGTGCCATCAGTGACCTCGACAGGGGGTATGAGACCCAGTACTTC.

The rearrangement links TRBV6-5 to TRBJ2-7; tentatively, D is TRBD1 (5 bases). Per germline, CDR1 MNHEY and CDR2 SVGAGI. V lost 10 bases to trimming and J lost 5 bases, with 12 bases between them. CDR3 size: 11 residues. CDR3 bases: TGTGCCACTATGGCAGGGAACGAGCAGTACTTC. This translates into CATMAGNEQYF.

The chain is built from TRBV19 and TRBJ2-3; TRBD2 aligns across 7 bases. The CDR3 is made up of 15 amino acids. J lost 0 bases, V lost 6 bases, and 6 bases had no gene match. From germline, CDR1 is LNHDA and CDR2 SQIVND (reference sequence). CDR3 DNA: TGTGCCAGTAGAATGGTCGGGGGGAGCACAGATACGCAGTATTTT. This sequence encodes CASRMVGGSTDTQYF.

The chain is built from TRBV10-3 and TRBJ2-7, with D possibly being TRBD2 (6 bases). CDR1 is ENHRY and CDR2 is SYGVKD in the germline V gene. The V gene lost 5 bases and the J gene lost 4 bases, with 21 bases spanning the gap. The CDR3 consists of 16 residues. As DNA, the CDR3 is TGTGCCATCAGTACGGGACTGGGTCCCGAGGGTTACGAGCAGTACTTC. Translation gives CAISTGLGPEGYEQYF.

The chain employs TRBV6-6 and TRBJ2-3; 12 bases are a match to TRBD2. Germline CDR1 is MNHNY and CDR2 is SVGAGI (reference sequence). Germline trimming cut 5 bases from V and 9 bases from J; bases unmatched to any gene: 12. This CDR3 contains 16 residues. The DNA of the CDR3 is TGTGCCAGCAGTCTAGCGGGAGGGCCGGCCTCCGGAACGCAGTATTTT. This codes for CASSLAGGPASGTQYF.